The clone carrying this T cell receptor beta chain showed up just once. The PCR had 60 Vbeta and 13 Jbeta primers. Only in-frame clones appear in the TCRdb table, and some are missing; sequencing was by immunoSEQ multiplex PCR. The sample shows about 300,000 clones, 86% of them seen only once. This specimen belongs to a study of cytomegalovirus exposure and HLA in healthy donors. V gave up 0 bases and J gave up 4 bases; unmatched junction bases: 4. The CDR3 loop spans 14 amino acids. Germline V gene sequence: CDR1 GTSNPN, CDR2 SVGIG (reference sequence). The receptor was isolated from a man aged 40-50 years in good health and CMV-seropositive. Specimen: PBMCs. V usage is TRBV30 and J usage is TRBJ2-7; 9 bases align to TRBD2. CDR3 DNA: TGTGCCTGGAGTGTAACCAGCGGGGGGTACGAGCAGTACTTC. Encoded protein: CAWSVTSGGYEQYF.